Listed below are T cell receptor beta chains from one sample, sequenced in a study of T cell clones after liver transplantation. The data were produced by immunoSEQ multiplex PCR, yet TCRdb's version contains in-frame clones alone and is incomplete. The sample includes around 51,000 clones, 86% of them seen just once. The sample was CD8+ T cells from blood, taken 12 months after liver transplant. These receptors were taken from a human patient who received a liver transplant. Among the T cells, some may be from the graft donor. Each CDR3 is given with its conserved first and last residue. The D gene is left open where the match is weak. Some rows mark clone size as missing; the rest say once, few, many or name a class of expanded clone.

CDR3,DNA,J,size,V,D
CASSLGQGHSYEQYF,TGCGCCAGCAGCCTGGGACAGGGGCACTCCTACGAGCAGTACTTC,TRBJ2-7,.,TRBV4-1,TRBD1
CASSPEMGAHGYTF,TGTGCCAGCAGTCCCGAAATGGGGGCACATGGCTACACCTTC,TRBJ1-2,.,TRBV27,.
CTSSSRTVDIQYF,TGTACCAGCAGCTCCCGGACGGTGGACATTCAGTACTTC,TRBJ2-4,.,TRBV27,.
CASSSGRDPYNEQFF,TGTGCCAGCAGCTCGGGACGGGACCCCTACAATGAGCAGTTCTTC,TRBJ2-1,few,TRBV7-8,.
CASSVEGTGAGELFF,TGTGCCAGCAGCGTAGAGGGAACAGGGGCCGGGGAGCTGTTTTTT,TRBJ2-2,.,TRBV9,TRBD1
CASSQDPGGVGGELFF,TGCGCCAGCAGCCAAGATCCCGGGGGCGTAGGCGGGGAGCTGTTTTTT,TRBJ2-2,.,TRBV4-3,.
CASSSLGLGNQPQHF,TGTGCCAGCAGTTCATTGGGCCTAGGCAATCAGCCCCAGCATTTT,TRBJ1-5,.,TRBV27,.
CASSLGGRAYEQYF,TGTGCCAGCAGCTTAGGCGGGAGGGCCTACGAGCAGTACTTC,TRBJ2-7,.,TRBV13,TRBD2
CASSLVIAGLNEQFF,TGTGCCAGCAGCTTGGTTATAGCGGGACTAAATGAGCAGTTCTTC,TRBJ2-1,.,TRBV5-6,TRBD2
CASSYRDRENEKLFF,TGCGCCAGCAGCTACCGGGACAGGGAAAATGAAAAACTGTTTTTT,TRBJ1-4,.,TRBV5-1,TRBD1
CAISGRGDSYEQYF,TGTGCCATCAGTGGAAGGGGGGACTCCTACGAGCAGTACTTC,TRBJ2-7,many,TRBV10-3,.
CASSSFNMNTEAFF,TGTGCCAGTAGTTCTTTTAATATGAACACTGAAGCTTTCTTT,TRBJ1-1,.,TRBV19,.
CASSLGLTDTQYF,TGTGCCAGCAGCTTAGGTCTTACAGATACGCAGTATTTT,TRBJ2-3,.,TRBV11-3,.
CASSVDVRGSGYTF,TGTGCCAGCAGCGTAGACGTCAGGGGAAGTGGCTACACCTTC,TRBJ1-2,.,TRBV9,.